The TCR beta chain described here comes from a study of T cells in Graves' hyperthyroidism and ophthalmopathy. The CDR3 runs 14 residues. V lost 5 bases, J lost 9 bases, and 14 bases lay in between. Germline V gives CDR1 SGHTA, CDR2 FQGNSA. In regard to this clonotype: Antigen: not known.

Amplification yielded TCR beta CDR3 regions, with RNA transcripts as the source. HTBI primers were employed in a first-round RT-PCR of the TCR CDR3. TCRdb re-called the multiplex PCR reads with MiXCR, one entry per CDR3 protein. The data contain roughly 100,000 distinct CDR3 sequences, 51% of them singletons. Study-level results: Also found in blood were most expanded thyroid clonotypes above 0.001.

Input material: blood. This TCR was recovered from a woman aged 40-49 years with Graves' hyperthyroidism. The rearrangement uses TRBV7-2 and TRBJ1-6; D is unclear. This chain's CDR3 is CASSLGPQISPLHF. The CDR3, as DNA: TGTGCCAGCAGCCTAGGACCGCAGATTTCACCCCTCCACTTT.